This T cell receptor (beta chain) is drawn from a study of blood T cell repertoires in COVID-19. V lost 0 bases and J lost 4; bases outside the gene matches: 7. This CDR3 is built from 17 residues. CDR1 is LGHNA and CDR2 is YSLEER in the germline V gene. Per the original data handling: Amplification with reference gene primers provided the estimates of nucleated cell counts. Sequencing used immunoSEQ multiplex PCR; TCRdb keeps in-frame clones, though not all of them. From that table come the V and J calls and clone size; the DNA was used to work out D and trimming. Here the sample spans 150,000 or so clones, roughly 88% being singletons. Participants were aged about 18 to 89 years from more than 20 US areas.

The receptor was derived from a woman between 25 and 40 years old with acute COVID-19. The chain employs TRBV4-3 and TRBJ2-1; 9 bases line up with TRBD2. Material: PBMCs or T cells enriched from blood (not recorded which). The DNA of the CDR3 is TGCGCCAGCAGCCAAGATCCCGGGCTAGCGGGATACAATGAGCAGTTCTTC. Its protein is CASSQDPGLAGYNEQFF.